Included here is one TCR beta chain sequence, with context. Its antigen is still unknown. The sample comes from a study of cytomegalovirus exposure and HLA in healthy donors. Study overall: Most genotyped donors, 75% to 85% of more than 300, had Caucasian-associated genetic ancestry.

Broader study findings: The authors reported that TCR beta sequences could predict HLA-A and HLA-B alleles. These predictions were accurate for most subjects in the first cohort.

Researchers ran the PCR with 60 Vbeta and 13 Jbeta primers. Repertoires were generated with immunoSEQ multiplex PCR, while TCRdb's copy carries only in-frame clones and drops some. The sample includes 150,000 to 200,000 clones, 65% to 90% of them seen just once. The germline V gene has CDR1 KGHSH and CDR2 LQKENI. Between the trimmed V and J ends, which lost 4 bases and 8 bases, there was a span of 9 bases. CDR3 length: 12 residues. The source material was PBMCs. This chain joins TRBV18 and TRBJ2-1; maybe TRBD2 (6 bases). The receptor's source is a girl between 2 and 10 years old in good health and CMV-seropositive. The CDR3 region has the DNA TGTGCCAGCTCACAATGGAGGGATGAGCAGTTCTTC. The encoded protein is CASSQWRDEQFF.